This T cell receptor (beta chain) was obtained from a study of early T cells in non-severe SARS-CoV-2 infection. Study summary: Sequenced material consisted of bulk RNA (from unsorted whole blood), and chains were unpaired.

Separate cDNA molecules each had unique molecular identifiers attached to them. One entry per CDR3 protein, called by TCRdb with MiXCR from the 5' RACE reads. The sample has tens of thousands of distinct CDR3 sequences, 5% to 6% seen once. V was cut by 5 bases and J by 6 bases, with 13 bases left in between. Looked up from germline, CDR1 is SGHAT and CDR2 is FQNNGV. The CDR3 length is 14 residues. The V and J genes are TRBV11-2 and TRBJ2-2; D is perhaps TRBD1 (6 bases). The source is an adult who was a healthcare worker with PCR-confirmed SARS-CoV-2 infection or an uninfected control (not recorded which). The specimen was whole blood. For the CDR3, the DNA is TGTGCCAGCAGCGCCACAGGGTTTCCCGGGGAGCTGTTTTTT. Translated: CASSATGFPGELFF.